One and the same sample provided the 3 T cell receptor beta chains below, sequenced in a study of cytomegalovirus exposure and HLA in healthy donors. TCRdb's copy holds only in-frame clones and misses some; the assay was immunoSEQ multiplex PCR. The sample lists 45,000 to 60,000 clones, approximately 95% occurring once. Sequencing was carried out using PBMCs. The source is a woman aged 18-29 years in good health and CMV-seronegative.

This rearrangement joins TRBV6-6 to TRBJ1-6; perhaps TRBD1 as D (6 bases). Germline V gene sequence: CDR1 MNHNY, CDR2 SVGAGI (reference sequence). The CDR3 sequence is 13 residues long. V was trimmed by 6 bases and J by 9 bases, leaving 12 bases between them. CDR3 DNA sequence: TGTGCCAGCAGGAAGGTACAGGGTTCACCCCTCCACTTT. Its protein is CASRKVQGSPLHF.

The rearrangement joins TRBV7-9 to TRBJ1-1, with D unclear. CDR3 length equals 13 residues. Deletions cut 6 bases from V and 3 bases from J, with 11 bases between. Germline V CDR1 and CDR2: SEHNR, FQNEAQ (reference sequence). The CDR3 region is CASSLRADTEAFF. The CDR3 DNA is TGTGCCAGCAGTCTTAGAGCCGACACTGAAGCTTTCTTT. The full variable domain, with the rest looked up from reference TRBV7-9 and TRBJ1-1, is DTGVSQNPRHKITKRGQNVTFRCDPISEHNRLYWYRQTLGQGPEFLTYFQNEAQLEKSRLLSDRFSAERPKGSFSTLEIQRTEQGDSAMYLCASSLRADTEAFFGQGTRLTVV.

The chain combines TRBV5-4 with TRBJ2-4; the match to TRBD1 covers 10 bases. The CDR3 runs to 14 residues. CDR1 and CDR2 (germline): SGHNT, YYREEE (reference sequence). Trimming at V came to 4 bases and at J to 4 bases, leaving 2 bases not matched to a gene. CDR3 protein: CASSPDRGKNIQYF. The DNA of the CDR3 is TGTGCCAGCAGCCCGGACAGGGGGAAAAACATTCAGTACTTC.